This TCR beta chain comes out of a study of T cell repertoires in cytomegalovirus infection. Study-wide findings and caveats: Carriers of CMV plus the relevant HLA were identified by cumulative public TCR beta family frequency.

TCRdb recomputed calls from the reads with MiXCR, one row per CDR3 protein. The sample consists of 900,000 to 950,000 distinct CDR3 sequences, roughly 31% of them appearing once. This CDR3 is 15 amino acids long. The V segment lost 5 bases and the J segment 4 bases; nucleotides outside the gene matches: 6. The germline V gene has CDR1 MNHEY and CDR2 SMNVEV (reference sequence). With regard to this clonotype: Its antigen remains unknown.

The material was cultured CD8+ T cells from PBMCs, obtained from culture after CMV antigen stimulation. The clonotype originates from a human donor in good health (CMV status not recorded). Some clones in this sample may be carry-over from other donors' samples. This chain uses TRBV27 with TRBJ2-1; TRBD1 matches 9 bases. CDR3 DNA sequence: TGTGCCAGCAGTCCACAAGGGACAGGGTACAATGAGCAGTTCTTC. It codes for CASSPQGTGYNEQFF.